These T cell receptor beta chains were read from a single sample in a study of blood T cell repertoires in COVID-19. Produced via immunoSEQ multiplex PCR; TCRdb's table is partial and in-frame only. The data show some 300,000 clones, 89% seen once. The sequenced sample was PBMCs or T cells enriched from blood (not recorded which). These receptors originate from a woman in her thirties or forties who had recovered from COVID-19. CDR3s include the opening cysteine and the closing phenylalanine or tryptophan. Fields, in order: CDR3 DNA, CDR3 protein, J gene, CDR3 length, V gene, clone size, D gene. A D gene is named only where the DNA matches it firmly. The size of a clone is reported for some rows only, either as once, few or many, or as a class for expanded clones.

cdr3_nt: TGCGCCAGCAGCCTAGGGCGGAGGGGCGGGAGTGGGACGGAGACCCAGTACTTC; cdr3_aa: CASSLGRRGGSGTETQYF; j_call: TRBJ2-5; cdr3_length: 18; v_call: TRBV4-1; clone_size: -; d_call: TRBD2
cdr3_nt: TGTGCCAGCAGCTTATTAGGCGGGGGGGCCTACAATGAGCAGTTCTTC; cdr3_aa: CASSLLGGGAYNEQFF; j_call: TRBJ2-1; cdr3_length: 16; v_call: TRBV11-3; clone_size: -; d_call: TRBD2
cdr3_nt: TGTGCCAGCAGCTTAATCCCCAGAACAGATACGCAGTATTTT; cdr3_aa: CASSLIPRTDTQYF; j_call: TRBJ2-3; cdr3_length: 14; v_call: TRBV7-3; clone_size: -; d_call: -
cdr3_nt: TGTGCCAGCAGTTTACAGGGCGTCGGGGAGCTGTTTTTT; cdr3_aa: CASSLQGVGELFF; j_call: TRBJ2-2; cdr3_length: 13; v_call: TRBV27; clone_size: -; d_call: -
cdr3_nt: TGTGCCAGCAGTGAAGCGGGAGTGGAGACCGGGGAGCTGTTTTTT; cdr3_aa: CASSEAGVETGELFF; j_call: TRBJ2-2; cdr3_length: 15; v_call: TRBV25-1; clone_size: once; d_call: TRBD2
cdr3_nt: TGTGCCAGCAGCACGGACTCCTATACGCAGTATTTT; cdr3_aa: CASSTDSYTQYF; j_call: TRBJ2-3; cdr3_length: 12; v_call: TRBV7-9; clone_size: -; d_call: -
cdr3_nt: TGTGCCAGCAGTTTAGTAGGGGTTATGAACACTGAAGCTTTCTTT; cdr3_aa: CASSLVGVMNTEAFF; j_call: TRBJ1-1; cdr3_length: 15; v_call: TRBV27; clone_size: -; d_call: -
cdr3_nt: TGTGCCAGCTCATACGGGGGACAGGGTTCCTACAATGAGCAGTTCTTC; cdr3_aa: CASSYGGQGSYNEQFF; j_call: TRBJ2-1; cdr3_length: 16; v_call: TRBV18; clone_size: -; d_call: TRBD1
cdr3_nt: TGTGCCAGCAGCCAAGTGGGCGGGAGGTGGGATACGCAGTATTTT; cdr3_aa: CASSQVGGRWDTQYF; j_call: TRBJ2-3; cdr3_length: 15; v_call: TRBV4-2; clone_size: -; d_call: TRBD2
cdr3_nt: TGTGCCAGCAGCCCACGACCACCGGGACAGGGGTATGAAAAACTGTTTTTT; cdr3_aa: CASSPRPPGQGYEKLFF; j_call: TRBJ1-4; cdr3_length: 17; v_call: TRBV21-1; clone_size: -; d_call: -
cdr3_nt: TGTGCCAGCAGCTTATTCATCGGGGAGGTAGCTCAAGAGACCCAGTACTTC; cdr3_aa: CASSLFIGEVAQETQYF; j_call: TRBJ2-5; cdr3_length: 17; v_call: TRBV11-3; clone_size: -; d_call: -
cdr3_nt: TGCGCCAGCAGCCAAGATTGGCAGGACTACGAGCAGTACTTC; cdr3_aa: CASSQDWQDYEQYF; j_call: TRBJ2-7; cdr3_length: 14; v_call: TRBV4-3; clone_size: -; d_call: -
cdr3_nt: TGCAGCGTTGATTGGGGGAGGGGCACCGGGGAGCTGTTTTTT; cdr3_aa: CSVDWGRGTGELFF; j_call: TRBJ2-2; cdr3_length: 14; v_call: TRBV29-1; clone_size: once; d_call: TRBD2
cdr3_nt: TGTGCCAGCAGCCCCGGTAGGGAGAGCCGTCGTACGCAGTATTTT; cdr3_aa: CASSPGRESRRTQYF; j_call: TRBJ2-3; cdr3_length: 15; v_call: TRBV7-2; clone_size: -; d_call: -
cdr3_nt: TGTGCCAGCAGCTATTTAGCTAAAGGGGGCACTGAAGCTTTCTTT; cdr3_aa: CASSYLAKGGTEAFF; j_call: TRBJ1-1; cdr3_length: 15; v_call: TRBV7-9; clone_size: -; d_call: -
cdr3_nt: TGTGCCAGCACGACGGCGGGGAAGGGTACCGGGGAGCTGTTTTTT; cdr3_aa: CASTTAGKGTGELFF; j_call: TRBJ2-2; cdr3_length: 15; v_call: TRBV27; clone_size: once; d_call: -
cdr3_nt: TGTGCCAGCAGGGGACAAGTGAACACCGGGGAGCTGTTTTTT; cdr3_aa: CASRGQVNTGELFF; j_call: TRBJ2-2; cdr3_length: 14; v_call: TRBV28; clone_size: -; d_call: -
cdr3_nt: TGTGCCACCAGCAGAGTCGGTGAGGGACAGGGCTACGAGCAGTACTTC; cdr3_aa: CATSRVGEGQGYEQYF; j_call: TRBJ2-7; cdr3_length: 16; v_call: TRBV15; clone_size: once; d_call: TRBD1
cdr3_nt: TGTGCCAGCAGCTTAGCTGGGAGGGAGCAGTACTTC; cdr3_aa: CASSLAGREQYF; j_call: TRBJ2-7; cdr3_length: 12; v_call: TRBV7-9; clone_size: -; d_call: -
cdr3_nt: TGTGCCAGCAGCTTGCGTCCCGGGACAGGAGGACTTAGCAATCAGCCCCAGCATTTT; cdr3_aa: CASSLRPGTGGLSNQPQHF; j_call: TRBJ1-5; cdr3_length: 19; v_call: TRBV5-5; clone_size: once; d_call: TRBD1
cdr3_nt: TGTGCCAGCAGCTTAGGCGGGGGACAGCCCCAGCATTTT; cdr3_aa: CASSLGGGQPQHF; j_call: TRBJ1-5; cdr3_length: 13; v_call: TRBV5-4; clone_size: few; d_call: -
cdr3_nt: TGTGCCTGGAGTGTGGGACTAGCGGTGGTGGATGAGCAGTTCTTC; cdr3_aa: CAWSVGLAVVDEQFF; j_call: TRBJ2-1; cdr3_length: 15; v_call: TRBV30; clone_size: -; d_call: TRBD2
cdr3_nt: TGTGCCACCAGTGGGGGGGCAGGGGGCTACAATGAGCAGTTCTTC; cdr3_aa: CATSGGAGGYNEQFF; j_call: TRBJ2-1; cdr3_length: 15; v_call: TRBV24-1; clone_size: -; d_call: -
cdr3_nt: TGTGCCAGCAGCGTGCAGGGCTATGGCTACACCTTC; cdr3_aa: CASSVQGYGYTF; j_call: TRBJ1-2; cdr3_length: 12; v_call: TRBV7-8; clone_size: -; d_call: -
cdr3_nt: TGTGCCAGCAGCAAAGTTCCCTCGACAGATACGCAGTATTTT; cdr3_aa: CASSKVPSTDTQYF; j_call: TRBJ2-3; cdr3_length: 14; v_call: TRBV21-1; clone_size: -; d_call: -
cdr3_nt: TGTGCCAGCAGCGTAGCGGGGGAATTACAGCCCCAGCATTTT; cdr3_aa: CASSVAGELQPQHF; j_call: TRBJ1-5; cdr3_length: 14; v_call: TRBV9; clone_size: -; d_call: -
cdr3_nt: TGCAGCGTTGGACAGGGATGGGATCAGCCCCAGCATTTT; cdr3_aa: CSVGQGWDQPQHF; j_call: TRBJ1-5; cdr3_length: 13; v_call: TRBV29-1; clone_size: many; d_call: TRBD1
cdr3_nt: TGTGCCAGCAGAGAGGGACAGCCCCCTGGCTATGGCTACACCTTC; cdr3_aa: CASREGQPPGYGYTF; j_call: TRBJ1-2; cdr3_length: 15; v_call: TRBV7-9; clone_size: -; d_call: TRBD1
cdr3_nt: TGTGCCAGCAGTTACTTCACTCGGAATGAGCAGTTCTTC; cdr3_aa: CASSYFTRNEQFF; j_call: TRBJ2-1; cdr3_length: 13; v_call: TRBV6-2/TRBV6-3; clone_size: -; d_call: -
cdr3_nt: TGTGCCAGCAGTTCCCTCTTTGAGGGGGGGCGTTTAGGGACCCAGTACTTC; cdr3_aa: CASSSLFEGGRLGTQYF; j_call: TRBJ2-5; cdr3_length: 17; v_call: TRBV27; clone_size: -; d_call: -
cdr3_nt: TGCGCCAGCAGCCAAGATTTGGCGGGGTTGGATGAAGCTTTCTTT; cdr3_aa: CASSQDLAGLDEAFF; j_call: TRBJ1-1; cdr3_length: 15; v_call: TRBV4-3; clone_size: once; d_call: -
cdr3_nt: TGCGCCAGCAGCTTGGTCGGACGGGAGCGGGACCGACTATACACAGATACGCAGTATTTT; cdr3_aa: CASSLVGRERDRLYTDTQYF; j_call: TRBJ2-3; cdr3_length: 20; v_call: TRBV5-1; clone_size: -; d_call: TRBD2
cdr3_nt: TGTGCCAGCAGCAAGGGACTATTCTACAATGAGCAGTTCTTC; cdr3_aa: CASSKGLFYNEQFF; j_call: TRBJ2-1; cdr3_length: 14; v_call: TRBV6-2/TRBV6-3; clone_size: -; d_call: TRBD2
cdr3_nt: TGTGCCACCAGTGATTCGGAGGGGGCGGTCACTGAAGCTTTCTTT; cdr3_aa: CATSDSEGAVTEAFF; j_call: TRBJ1-1; cdr3_length: 15; v_call: TRBV24-1; clone_size: -; d_call: TRBD1
cdr3_nt: TGTGCCAGCTCACCCATGGCAGGGGGCTTTTGGGCCCAGTACTTC; cdr3_aa: CASSPMAGGFWAQYF; j_call: TRBJ2-5; cdr3_length: 15; v_call: TRBV18; clone_size: -; d_call: TRBD1
cdr3_nt: TGTGCCAGCAGTGAATGGGACAGGGCTGACAATGAGCAGTTCTTC; cdr3_aa: CASSEWDRADNEQFF; j_call: TRBJ2-1; cdr3_length: 15; v_call: TRBV2; clone_size: many; d_call: TRBD1
cdr3_nt: TGTGCCTGGAGTATTCCCGGGACAGGGGGATCACCCCTCCACTTT; cdr3_aa: CAWSIPGTGGSPLHF; j_call: TRBJ1-6; cdr3_length: 15; v_call: TRBV30; clone_size: once; d_call: TRBD1